The 10 T cell receptor beta chains below come from one sample, sequenced in a study of T cell repertoires in cytomegalovirus infection (dated 2019 in TCRdb). The sample's treatment or condition label is to be understood as: in vitro stimulation with specific CMV peptide epitopes to enrich CMV-specific T cells. Their antigens remain unidentified. This sample was sequenced with an Illumina HiSeq 1500. The public sequencing data were trimmed at Q25 with fastp and processed into clonotypes with MiXCR by TCRdb, which kept only in-frame beta chains. Each CDR3 protein gets just one entry, which takes the most common genes and DNA from the rows behind it. In this sample the table shows about 770,000 distinct CDR3 sequences, almost 30% of which occur a single time. The ten largest account for about 12% of the sample. Sample: cultured CD8+ T cells from PBMCs, taken from culture after CMV antigen stimulation. These receptors all stem from a human donor in good health (CMV status not recorded). Some clones in this sample may be carry-over from other donors' samples.

In its sample, this clonotype was seen a few times. This chain joins TRBV6-1 and TRBJ1-5; the D is unclear. The V end was cut by 2 bases, the J end by 10 bases, with 12 bases between. Germline lookup yields CDR1 MNHNS and CDR2 SASEGT. This CDR3 contains 13 residues. The CDR3 nucleotides are TGTGCCAGCAGTGAATATCTAGTCAGCCCCCAGCATTTT. Translation gives CASSEYLVSPQHF.

This clonotype was recorded a few times. The genes are TRBV10-3 and TRBJ1-1; 7 bases align to TRBD1. The ends lost 4 bases at V and 1 base at J; junction bases unmatched: 9. The CDR3 spans 16 residues. Germline CDR1 is ENHRY and CDR2 is SYGVKD. CDR3 DNA sequence: TGTGCCATCAGTGGGGGGGACAGTGGGACGAACACTGAAGCTTTCTTT. It encodes CAISGGDSGTNTEAFF.

This chain uses TRBV27 with TRBJ1-2, with TRBD1 matching over 7 bases. The trim removed 3 bases at V and 4 bases at J, leaving 14 bases unmatched. The CDR3 spans 17 residues. From germline, CDR1 is MNHEY and CDR2 SMNVEV (reference sequence). This CDR3 is CASSLERDREGFYGYTF. As DNA, the CDR3 is TGTGCCAGCAGTTTGGAAAGGGACAGAGAAGGCTTCTATGGCTACACCTTC.

Written as DNA, the CDR3 is TGTGCCAGCAGTTATTATGATTGGCGGAGCGAGCAGTACTTC. Translated, it gives CASSYYDWRSEQYF. J is TRBJ2-7 and V is TRBV6-5; D is uncertain. Trimming took off 3 bases at V and 6 bases at J, with 15 bases between the two ends. The CDR3 runs to 14 residues. CDR1 and CDR2 from the germline V gene are MNHEY and SVGAGI.

This clonotype was found many times. The chain couples TRBV7-6 to TRBJ2-3, with a weak D call TRBD2 (7 bases). Germline V CDR1 and CDR2: SGHVS, FNYEAQ. The V end was cut by 1 base, the J end by 0 bases, with 14 bases between. The CDR3 is made up of 17 amino acids. Here the CDR3 reads CASSLVGGLPSTDTQYF. The CDR3 region has the DNA TGTGCCAGCAGCTTAGTCGGGGGGCTCCCTAGCACAGATACGCAGTATTTT.

The chain employs TRBV6-6 and TRBJ2-2, with TRBD1 identical over 9 bases. Germline lookup yields CDR1 MNHNY and CDR2 SVGAGI (reference sequence). CDR3 length equals 15 residues. V shed 7 bases, J shed 3 bases, and the junction held 6 bases outside the gene matches. This chain's CDR3 is CASTNRGRDTGELFF. The CDR3 DNA is TGTGCCAGCACAAACAGGGGGCGCGACACCGGGGAGCTGTTTTTT.

This clonotype was seen a few times. The DNA of the CDR3 is TGCAGTGCTCCCGACAGAAACAATCAGCCCCAGCATTTT. It yields the protein CSAPDRNNQPQHF. The chain recombines TRBV20-1 with TRBJ1-5; a weak D match, TRBD1 (5 bases). This CDR3 spans 13 amino acids. With 5 bases removed from V and 3 bases from J, the gap between germline ends came to 11 bases. The germline V gene has CDR1 DFQATT and CDR2 SNEGSKA (reference sequence).

V usage is TRBV6-2 or TRBV6-3 and J usage is TRBJ2-7; maybe TRBD2 (5 bases). The CDR3 extends over 12 amino acids. V lost 0 bases and J lost 7, with 7 bases in between. CDR1 and CDR2 from the germline V gene are MNHEY and SVGEGT. CDR3 nucleotides: TGTGCCAGCAGTTACTCGAGGGTTGAGCAGTACTTC. It specifies CASSYSRVEQYF.

A few counts support this clonotype. The chain is built from TRBV7-8 and TRBJ1-5; TRBD1 might be the D (6 bases). The germline V and J ends were trimmed by 5 bases and 4 bases, with 18 bases remaining between them. The germline CDR1 and CDR2 sequences are SGHVS and FQNEAQ. CDR3 length: 16 amino acids. The CDR3 nucleotides read TGTGCCAGCAGCGGGGGGGGGCAGGTTATTAATCAGCCCCAGCATTTT. Its translation: CASSGGGQVINQPQHF.

This chain uses TRBV4-1 with TRBJ1-4, with 8 bases lining up with TRBD1. There are 21 residues in the CDR3. Germline CDR1 reads MGHRA; CDR2 reads YSYEKL. After removal of 0 bases from V and 7 bases from J, the junction contained 22 bases not matched to a gene. CDR3: CASSQEPARSGGINKIEKLFF. CDR3 coding DNA: TGCGCCAGCAGCCAAGAACCGGCCAGGTCAGGGGGCATCAACAAAATTGAAAAACTGTTTTTT.